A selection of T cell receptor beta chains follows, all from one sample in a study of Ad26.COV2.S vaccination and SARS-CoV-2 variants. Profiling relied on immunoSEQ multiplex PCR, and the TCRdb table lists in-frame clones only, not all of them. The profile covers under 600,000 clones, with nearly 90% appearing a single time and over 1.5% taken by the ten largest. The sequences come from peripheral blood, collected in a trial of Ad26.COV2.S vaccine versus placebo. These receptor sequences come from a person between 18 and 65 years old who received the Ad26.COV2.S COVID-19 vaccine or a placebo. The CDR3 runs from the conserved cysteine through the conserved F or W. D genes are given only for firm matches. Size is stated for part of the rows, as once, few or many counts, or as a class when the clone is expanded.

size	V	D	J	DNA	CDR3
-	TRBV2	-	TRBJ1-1	TGTACCAGTTTTGCGACTGAAGCTTTCTTT	CTSFATEAFF
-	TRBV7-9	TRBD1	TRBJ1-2	TGTGCCAGCAGCCCGCAGGAGGGGACAGGGGCCTACACCTTC	CASSPQEGTGAYTF
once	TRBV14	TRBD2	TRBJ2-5	TGTGCCAGCAGCCAAGAGATTGGGGGTAGCGGGAGGAGGCTCCAGTACTTC	CASSQEIGGSGRRLQYF
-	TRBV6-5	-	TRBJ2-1	TGTGCCAGCAGTTACTCCTTCCGGCGTAATGAGCAGTTCTTC	CASSYSFRRNEQFF
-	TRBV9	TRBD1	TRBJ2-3	TGTGCCAGCAGCGCTGGGACAGGGGCCCTGACAGATACGCAGTATTTT	CASSAGTGALTDTQYF
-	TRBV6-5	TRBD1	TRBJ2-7	TGTGCCAGCAGTTACGGGACAGGGAACTACGAGCAGTACTTC	CASSYGTGNYEQYF
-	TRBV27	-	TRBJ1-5	TGTGCCAGCAGTTCGCTTACTAGGGTTGGGCAGCCCCAGCATTTT	CASSSLTRVGQPQHF
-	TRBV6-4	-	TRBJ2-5	TGTGCCAGCAGCCAGCGTAACTCCCAAGAGACCCAGTACTTC	CASSQRNSQETQYF
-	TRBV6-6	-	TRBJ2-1	TGTGCCAGCAGTTATAAGGGCCCCTACAATGAGCAGTTCTTC	CASSYKGPYNEQFF
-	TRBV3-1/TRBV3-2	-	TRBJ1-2	TGTGCCAGCAGCCAAGACCGGGGCACATCGGGGCTCTATGGCTACACCTTC	CASSQDRGTSGLYGYTF
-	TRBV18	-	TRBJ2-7	TGTGCCAGCTCACCGTATACAGGTTACGAGCAGTACTTC	CASSPYTGYEQYF
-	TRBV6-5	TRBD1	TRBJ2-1	TGTGCCAGCAGTTACGGGGACAGGGGTGTCGGGGAGTTCTTC	CASSYGDRGVGEFF
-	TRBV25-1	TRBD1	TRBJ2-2	TGTGCCATAACTCAAGGGGACAGACTAACCGGGGAGCTGTTTTTT	CAITQGDRLTGELFF
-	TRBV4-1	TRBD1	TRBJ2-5	TGCGCCAGCACATACTCCGGGACAGGGGAAGAGACCCAGTACTTC	CASTYSGTGEETQYF
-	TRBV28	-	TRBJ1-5	TGTGCCAGCAGTTTACCCAGGGCCGATCAGCCCCAGCATTTT	CASSLPRADQPQHF
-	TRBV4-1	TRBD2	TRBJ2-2	TGCGCCAGCAGCCCACTAGCGGGGGGGCCTTACACCGGGGAGCTGTTTTTT	CASSPLAGGPYTGELFF
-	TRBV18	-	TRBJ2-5	TGTGCCAGCTCACCAAGCGGCAGTTCATTCCAAGAGACCCAGTACTTC	CASSPSGSSFQETQYF
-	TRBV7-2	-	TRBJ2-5	TGTGCCAGCACCCCCCGTACCCAAGAGACCCAGTACTTC	CASTPRTQETQYF
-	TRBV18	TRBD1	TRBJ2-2	TGTGCCAGCTCACCTCCAGGGGGGAACACCGGGGAGCTGTTTTTT	CASSPPGGNTGELFF
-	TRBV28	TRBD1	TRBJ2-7	TGTGCCAGCAGTTTAGGGGGGTTGACAGGGGTGTACGAGCAGTACTTC	CASSLGGLTGVYEQYF
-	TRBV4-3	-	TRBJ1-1	TGCGCCAGCAGCCAAGATGGGGGAGAGAACACTGAAGCTTTCTTT	CASSQDGGENTEAFF
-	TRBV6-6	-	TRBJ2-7	TGTGCCAGCAGTTACGCCTTAGGGGGGCGCGAGCAGTACTTC	CASSYALGGREQYF
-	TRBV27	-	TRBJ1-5	TGTGCCAGCGGACTTCTAACAGCTGATAGCAATCAGCCCCAGCATTTT	CASGLLTADSNQPQHF
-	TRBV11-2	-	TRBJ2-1	TGTGCCAGCAGCCCTAAGTCTACCTCCCGCACCTACAATGAGCAGTTCTTC	CASSPKSTSRTYNEQFF
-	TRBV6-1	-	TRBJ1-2	TGTGCCAGCAGTGAAGGGGCAGTCGGGGACGGCTACACCTTC	CASSEGAVGDGYTF
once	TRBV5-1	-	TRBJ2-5	TGCGCCAGCAGCCTCAACCCTCGGGAGACCCAGTACTTC	CASSLNPRETQYF
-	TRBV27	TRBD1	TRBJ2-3	TGTGCCAGCAGTTTAGGGGCGGCAGGGGGACAGCACACAGATACGCAGTATTTT	CASSLGAAGGQHTDTQYF
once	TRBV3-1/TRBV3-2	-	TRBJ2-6	TGTGCCAGCAGCCACAGGGTTCCTATCGGGGCCAACGTCCTGACTTTC	CASSHRVPIGANVLTF
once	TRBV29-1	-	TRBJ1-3	TGCAGCGTTGAGACAGTTGGAAACACCATATATTTT	CSVETVGNTIYF
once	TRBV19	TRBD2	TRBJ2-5	TGTGCCAGCCGTACCCGGGGGGGGACGGTGGAGACCCAGTACTTC	CASRTRGGTVETQYF
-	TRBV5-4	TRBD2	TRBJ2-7	TGTGCCAGCAGCTTGGGGACTAGCGGGAGAGGGTACGAGCAGTACTTC	CASSLGTSGRGYEQYF
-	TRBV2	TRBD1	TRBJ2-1	TGTGCCAGCTCGGACAGGGGGTACGATGAGCAGTTCTTC	CASSDRGYDEQFF
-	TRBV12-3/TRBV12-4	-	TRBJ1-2	TGTGCCAGCAGTTTAGCGTCCTATGGCTACACCTTC	CASSLASYGYTF
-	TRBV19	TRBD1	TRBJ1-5	TGTGCCAGTAGTACACAGGACAGGGGCCTTAGCAATCAGCCCCAGCATTTT	CASSTQDRGLSNQPQHF
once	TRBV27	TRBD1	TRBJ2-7	TGTGCCAGCAGTCCTAACAGGGGGCAGACCTACGAGCAGTACTTC	CASSPNRGQTYEQYF
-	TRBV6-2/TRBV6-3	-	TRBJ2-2	TGTGCCAGCAGTTACCGACTGACAGAGGGAACGAACACCGGGGAGCTGTTTTTT	CASSYRLTEGTNTGELFF
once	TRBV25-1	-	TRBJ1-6	TGTGCCAGCAGTGAATTCGGACGGGATGATTCACCCCTCCACTTT	CASSEFGRDDSPLHF
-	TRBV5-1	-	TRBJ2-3	TGCGCCAGCAGCTTGGGCCACACCGTCACAGATACGCAGTATTTT	CASSLGHTVTDTQYF
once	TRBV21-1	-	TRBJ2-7	TGTGCCAGCAGCAAAGGGGAGAGGGGGTTCTCCTACGAGCAGTACTTC	CASSKGERGFSYEQYF
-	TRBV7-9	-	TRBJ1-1	TGTGCCAGCAGCTTAGCGCTGTCCGAACTAACTGAAGCTTTCTTT	CASSLALSELTEAFF
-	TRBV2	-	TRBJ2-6	TGTGCCAGCAGCGGGGATAGGGCCTTGTTCTCTGGGGCCAACGTCCTGACTTTC	CASSGDRALFSGANVLTF
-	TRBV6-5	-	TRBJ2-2	TGTGCCAGCAGTTATACCCCCGGGGAGCTGTTTTTT	CASSYTPGELFF
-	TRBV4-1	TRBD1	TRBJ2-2	TGCGCCAGCAGCCAACTGGACAGGGGTGGCGGGGAGCTGTTTTTT	CASSQLDRGGGELFF
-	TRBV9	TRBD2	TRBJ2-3	TGTGCCAGCAGCGATATAGCGGGGGCAAGCACAGATACGCAGTATTTT	CASSDIAGASTDTQYF
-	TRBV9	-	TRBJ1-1	TGTGCCAGCAGCGAGTGGGGAAGCACTGAAGCTTTCTTT	CASSEWGSTEAFF
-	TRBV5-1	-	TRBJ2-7	TGCGCCAGCAGCTTGGCCTTGGGTTCCCTCGCCTACGAGCAGTACTTC	CASSLALGSLAYEQYF
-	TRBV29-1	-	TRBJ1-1	TGCAGCGTTGAAGATCCGGGCAGGGCCACTGAAGCTTTCTTT	CSVEDPGRATEAFF